A single sample is the source of the 12 T cell receptor beta chains below, sequenced in a study of PD-L1 blockade in urothelial cancer. Time point specified: peripheral blood 6 weeks after treatment start. Generated by immunoSEQ multiplex PCR, the TCRdb table keeps only in-frame clones and is missing some. The data hold under 40,000 clones, with about 88% observed a single time. Sequencing used PBMCs, obtained around atezolizumab (anti-PD-L1) treatment. Every receptor here comes from a man older than 75 with urothelial cancer.

CDR3 protein: CASSFPPGTGSYGYTF. The CDR3 coding sequence is TGTGCCAGCAGTTTCCCCCCCGGGACAGGGAGCTATGGCTACACCTTC. J is TRBJ1-2 and V is TRBV28; 9 nucleotides align to TRBD1. The CDR3 extends over 16 amino acids. Germline values: CDR1 MDHEN, CDR2 SYDVKM. Losses at the gene ends were 3 bases for V and 4 bases for J; bases not matched to a gene: 9.

This rearrangement joins TRBV28 to TRBJ1-1; D might be TRBD1 (5 bases). The V gene lost 7 bases and the J gene lost 0 bases, with 18 bases spanning the gap. Germline V gene data show CDR1 as MDHEN and CDR2 as SYDVKM. The CDR3 loop spans 16 amino acids. In DNA form, the CDR3 reads TGTGCCAGCACGACCGGATCGACAGCCCTGAACACTGAAGCTTTCTTT. It yields the protein CASTTGSTALNTEAFF.

The sample holds one count of this clone. The chain has TRBV4-2 and TRBJ1-2; 10 bases agree with TRBD1. Germline V gives CDR1 LGHNA, CDR2 YNFKEQ. Losses at the gene ends were 4 bases for V and 7 bases for J; bases not matched to a gene: 12. The CDR3 contains 16 residues. In DNA form, the CDR3 reads TGTGCCAGCAGCCCCGGCGGGACAGGGGAAGTTCGTGGCTACACCTTC. This translates into CASSPGGTGEVRGYTF.

The chain has TRBV5-6 and TRBJ1-1; a weak D match, TRBD1 (6 bases). The germline V and J ends were trimmed by 4 bases and 7 bases, with 17 bases remaining between them. The length of the CDR3 is 14 residues. Germline V lookup: CDR1 SGHDT, CDR2 YYEEEE. The CDR3 DNA reads TGTGCCAGCAGCCGACACGCGGGGGGCCGTGAAGCTTTCTTT. Translating it yields CASSRHAGGREAFF.

The chain uses TRBV11-2 and TRBJ2-7, with 9 bases lining up with TRBD2. The length of the CDR3 is 13 residues. Germline V lookup: CDR1 SGHAT, CDR2 FQNNGV. V gave up 2 bases and J gave up 12 bases; unmatched junction bases: 8. CDR3 DNA: TGTGCCAGCAGCTTACACTTCCTAGCGGGACCGTACTTC. It translates to CASSLHFLAGPYF.

This clone was counted between two and nine times. The rearrangement links TRBV5-1 to TRBJ1-1; 11 nucleotides align to TRBD1. Germline-derived CDR1 and CDR2 are SGHRS and YFSETQ. This CDR3 has 15 residues. Trimming took 3 bases from V and 11 from J; bases not matched to a gene: 12. The CDR3 coding sequence is TGCGCCAGCAGCTCAACTCTCGGGACAGGGGGAGTCGCTTTCTTT. Protein: CASSSTLGTGGVAFF.

CDR3 in amino acids: CAISWREGTDTQYF. The CDR3 coding sequence is TGTGCCATCTCTTGGCGGGAGGGTACAGATACGCAGTATTTT. The rearrangement joins TRBV10-3 to TRBJ2-3, with TRBD2 matching 9 bases. This CDR3 region has 14 residues. Germline V CDR1 and CDR2: ENHRY, SYGVKD. Trimming removed 8 bases from V and 3 bases from J; junction bases left unmatched: 6.

Worth noting for this clone: The DNA is left out, because the CDR3 cannot be placed on it with certainty; the CDR3 is given as TCRdb lists it. This chain links TRBV19 with TRBJ2-3; TRBD2, the table's D call, was not compared with the DNA. The length of the CDR3 is 16 amino acids, counting both ends. Germline lookup yields CDR1 LNHDA and CDR2 SQIVND (reference sequence). The CDR3: CASTSGRLGGTDTQYF.

The chain combines TRBV4-1 with TRBJ1-5; 7 bases agree with TRBD1. CDR1 MGHRA and CDR2 YSYEKL come from the germline V gene. This CDR3 is built from 15 residues. The J segment lost 0 bases and the V segment lost 4 bases, leaving 3 bases of the junction unmatched. CDR3: CASSLTGDSNQPQHF. DNA for the CDR3: TGCGCCAGCAGCCTAACAGGGGATAGCAATCAGCCCCAGCATTTT.

The genes are TRBV5-1 and TRBJ2-1, with D possibly being TRBD1 (6 bases). Between the trimmed V and J ends, which lost 4 bases and 5 bases, there was a span of 22 bases. This CDR3 region has 17 residues. Germline V gene lookup returns CDR1 SGHRS and CDR2 YFSETQ. The CDR3, as DNA: TGCGCCAGCAGCCCCCCTACAGGGTTTGGGGCACACAATGAGCAGTTCTTC. It is translated as CASSPPTGFGAHNEQFF.

The chain couples TRBV27 to TRBJ1-5, with D possibly matching TRBD1 (6 bases). Germline-derived CDR1 and CDR2 are MNHEY and SMNVEV (reference sequence). Trimming shortened V by 4 bases and J by 7 bases, and 20 bases separated the two germline ends. This CDR3 region has 16 residues. The CDR3: CASSSSPNGGGQPQHF. The DNA for the CDR3 is TGTGCCAGCAGTTCCTCCCCTAATGGGGGCGGCCAGCCCCAGCATTTT.

The J gene is TRBJ2-3, the V gene TRBV5-6; 13 positions match TRBD2. CDR3 length equals 16 residues. V dropped 4 bases and J dropped 5; count of bases not matched to a gene: 7. Looked up from germline, CDR1 is SGHDT and CDR2 is YYEEEE. The CDR3 DNA follows: TGTGCCAGCAGCAAAACGACTAGCGGGAGGAGAGATACGCAGTATTTT. Its protein is CASSKTTSGRRDTQYF.